A selection of T cell receptor beta chains follows, all from one sample in a study of T-cell memory formation after mild COVID-19. TCRdb analysed the 5' RACE reads with MiXCR anew, one entry per CDR3 protein. This table has approximately 580,000 distinct CDR3 sequences, 20% appearing once. Sequences were obtained from PBMCs or a T cell subset sorted from them (not recorded which). The receptors stem from an adult woman who had mild COVID-19 (a few samples of this study predate the infection). Cell type and time point are not known. Both conserved end residues are part of each CDR3. Each record gives: V gene, clone size, D gene, J gene, CDR3 DNA, CDR3 protein. A D gene is named only where the DNA matches it firmly. Size tells how often a clone was seen (once, few, many) or the class of an expanded clone, and some rows leave it out.

TRBV9	.	.	TRBJ2-1	TGTGCCAGCAGCGTAGGTAGGCTGGTTAATGAGCAGTTCTTC	CASSVGRLVNEQFF
TRBV4-2	few	.	TRBJ2-2	TGTGCCAGCAGCCAGGAGGGTCCGAGCACCGGGGAGCTGTTTTTT	CASSQEGPSTGELFF
TRBV5-4	few	.	TRBJ1-2	TGTGCCAGCAGCCTCGACAGAGACTTCTATGGCTACACCTTC	CASSLDRDFYGYTF
TRBV18	few	.	TRBJ2-2	TGTGCCAGCTCACCCCCTTTGGGGTCGGACACCGGGGAGCTGTTTTTT	CASSPPLGSDTGELFF
TRBV6-6	.	.	TRBJ2-7	TGTGCCAGCAGCCCGGGGACTTTCCTCCTCTACGAGCAGTACTTC	CASSPGTFLLYEQYF
TRBV6-2/TRBV6-3	few	.	TRBJ2-1	TGTGCCAGCAGTTCTCGCTCGAGGGCGCCTAACAATGAGCAGTTCTTC	CASSSRSRAPNNEQFF
TRBV5-1	.	.	TRBJ1-2	TGCGCCAGCCGCCAGGACTGGGCTAACTATGGCTACACCTTC	CASRQDWANYGYTF
TRBV18	few	.	TRBJ2-7	TGTGCCAGCTCACCACCGTCTGGGGGAGCCTCCTACGAGCAGTACTTC	CASSPPSGGASYEQYF
TRBV6-2/TRBV6-3	.	TRBD1	TRBJ2-3	TGTGCCAGCACCCTACACCGGGACAGGGGGCGTTACGGCAGCACAGATACGCAGTATTTT	CASTLHRDRGRYGSTDTQYF
TRBV12-3/TRBV12-4	few	.	TRBJ2-5	TGTGCCAGCACCCTTGCCCCTTGGGAGACCCAGTACTTC	CASTLAPWETQYF
TRBV4-2	.	.	TRBJ2-5	TGTGCCAGCAGCCAAGAGTCAGTTCAGGGAAACCCCCAAGAGACCCAGTACTTC	CASSQESVQGNPQETQYF
TRBV7-6	few	.	TRBJ2-2	TGTGCCAGCAGCTTGTTGCTTATGAACACCGGGGAGCTGTTTTTT	CASSLLLMNTGELFF
TRBV7-9	few	.	TRBJ2-5	TGTGCCAGCAGCTTAGATGCGGGGCGAGAGACCCAGTACTTC	CASSLDAGRETQYF
TRBV5-1	.	.	TRBJ2-1	TGCGCCAGCAGCGACGATCCGGATGAGCAGTTCTTC	CASSDDPDEQFF
TRBV29-1	.	.	TRBJ2-2	TGCAGCGTTGAGCCCGTGGGGGGCACCGGGGAGCTGTTTTTT	CSVEPVGGTGELFF
TRBV18	many	TRBD1	TRBJ2-7	TGTGCCAGCTCCCGTACAGGGGTTAAATCTGACGAGCAGTACTTC	CASSRTGVKSDEQYF
TRBV29-1	.	TRBD2	TRBJ2-1	TGCAGCGCCGATCTTCTTGGGAGGGAGTATGGGTCCTACAATGAGCAGTTCTTC	CSADLLGREYGSYNEQFF
TRBV20-1	.	TRBD2	TRBJ2-7	TGCAGTGCTAGAGCTAGCGGGAGAACGGGAGGGGAGCAGTACTTC	CSARASGRTGGEQYF
TRBV24-1	.	.	TRBJ1-5	TGTGCCACCAGTGAGGGCTGGGGTCAGCCCCAGCATTTT	CATSEGWGQPQHF
TRBV3-1	.	.	TRBJ1-1	TGTGCCAGCAGCCAAGGAGTTGCGGTAAGGAATACTGAAGCTTTCTTT	CASSQGVAVRNTEAFF
TRBV12-3/TRBV12-4	few	.	TRBJ1-6	TGTGCCAGCAGTTTCGGCCATCGGGACCATTCACCCCTCCACTTT	CASSFGHRDHSPLHF
TRBV7-8	.	.	TRBJ1-5	TGTGCCAGCAGCTTAGCGCAATGGCCCCAGCATTTT	CASSLAQWPQHF
TRBV30	few	.	TRBJ1-1	TGTGCCTGGAAGCCAGGTCGGATGAACACTGAAGCTTTCTTT	CAWKPGRMNTEAFF
TRBV25-1	few	.	TRBJ1-1	TGTGCCAGCAGTGTTGGTGCTGAAGCTTTCTTT	CASSVGAEAFF
TRBV5-5	few	TRBD1	TRBJ2-1	TGTGCCAGCAGCTTAGGGGACAGGGCAGGGAATGAGCAGTTCTTC	CASSLGDRAGNEQFF
TRBV7-9	many	TRBD1	TRBJ1-3	TGTGCCAGCAGCCCCAGGGGGCCAGACACCATATATTTT	CASSPRGPDTIYF
TRBV5-1	.	TRBD1	TRBJ1-2	TGCGCCAGCAGCCCCCAAACAGGGGGGAATGGCTACACCTTC	CASSPQTGGNGYTF
TRBV5-6	.	.	TRBJ1-2	TGTGCCAGCAGGCAGCGGGGGAAGGGAAAAGGCTACACCTTC	CASRQRGKGKGYTF
TRBV12-3/TRBV12-4	.	TRBD1	TRBJ1-1	TGTGCCAGCAGTCCTACTCCGGGACAGGGCTTCACTGAAGCTTTCTTT	CASSPTPGQGFTEAFF
TRBV11-3	.	.	TRBJ2-1	TGTGCCAGCAGGGACCGGGGCGTTATAAATGAGCAGTTCTTC	CASRDRGVINEQFF
TRBV15	.	.	TRBJ1-2	TGTGCCACCAGCAGAGTCGCGGGAGGTGGCTACACCTTC	CATSRVAGGGYTF
TRBV7-8	.	TRBD1	TRBJ2-3	TGTGCCAGCAGCTTAGCCAGGGGGCGTCAGCGCACAGATACGCAGTATTTT	CASSLARGRQRTDTQYF
TRBV9	few	.	TRBJ1-5	TGTGCCAGCAGCGTAGGAGCGGAAGGTCAGCCCCAGCATTTT	CASSVGAEGQPQHF
TRBV7-2	.	.	TRBJ2-1	TGTGCCAGCAGCTTAGCGCTCGGTAATGAGCAGTTCTTC	CASSLALGNEQFF
TRBV6-6	few	.	TRBJ2-7	TGTGCCAGCAGTCCCCTGAACGAGCAGTACTTC	CASSPLNEQYF
TRBV7-2	few	TRBD1	TRBJ1-6	TGTGCCAGCAGCCAGGGGACAGGGAATAGGTCACCCCTCCACTTT	CASSQGTGNRSPLHF
TRBV24-1	.	TRBD2	TRBJ2-3	TGTGCCACCAGTGATTTGGAAGCGGGAGGGATAGATACGCAGTATTTT	CATSDLEAGGIDTQYF
TRBV29-1	many	.	TRBJ2-7	TGCAGCGGCGGGGAGACCTACGAGCAGTACTTC	CSGGETYEQYF
TRBV24-1	.	.	TRBJ2-3	TGTGCCACCAGTGACGGGGGAATCACAGATACGCAGTATTTT	CATSDGGITDTQYF
TRBV10-3	.	TRBD2	TRBJ2-1	TGTGCCATCAGTGAGCCGAGTGGGAGACTAGCGGGAACCTACAATGAGCAGTTCTTC	CAISEPSGRLAGTYNEQFF
TRBV7-8	.	.	TRBJ2-1	TGTGCCAGCTTCGGGCAGGTCCTTTCCTACAATGAGCAGTTCTTC	CASFGQVLSYNEQFF
TRBV30	few	TRBD1	TRBJ2-7	TGTGCCTGGAGATTTGGGACAGGCTACGAGCAGTACTTC	CAWRFGTGYEQYF
TRBV5-1	.	.	TRBJ1-2	TGCGCCAGCAGCTTGGATCCAGGCCACTATGGCTACACCTTC	CASSLDPGHYGYTF
TRBV12-3/TRBV12-4	once	.	TRBJ1-2	TGTGCCACGAGTCTGGCACCCAGGCGCGGCTACACCTTC	CATSLAPRRGYTF
TRBV12-3/TRBV12-4	.	.	TRBJ1-3	TGTGCCAGCAGTTTTATCGACACCATATATTTT	CASSFIDTIYF
TRBV27	few	TRBD2	TRBJ2-6	TGTGCCAGCCCACGGGGTAGCGGGAGCTCTGGGGCCAACGTCCTGACTTTC	CASPRGSGSSGANVLTF
TRBV2	few	TRBD1	TRBJ1-1	TGTGCCAGCAGTAAGGACAGGGCCAGCCCGAATATGAACACTGAAGCTTTCTTT	CASSKDRASPNMNTEAFF
TRBV5-1	.	.	TRBJ2-3	TGCGCCAGCAGCATAACTTCCCTAGCAGATACGCAGTATTTT	CASSITSLADTQYF
TRBV10-2	.	.	TRBJ1-6	TGCGCCAGCAGAGAACAGGGAAGGGGTTCACCCCTCCACTTT	CASREQGRGSPLHF
TRBV2	.	TRBD2	TRBJ2-5	TGTGCCAGCAGTGAAAGTACTAGCGGACTCCAAGAGACCCAGTACTTC	CASSESTSGLQETQYF
TRBV25-1	.	.	TRBJ2-2	TGTGCCAGCGGGATGGGACAAACCTTTACCGGGGAGCTGTTTTTT	CASGMGQTFTGELFF
TRBV4-3	.	TRBD2	TRBJ2-7	TGCGCCAGCAGCCAAGAACGGCGCGGGAGGCTCTACGAGCAGTACTTC	CASSQERRGRLYEQYF
TRBV9	few	.	TRBJ2-2	TGTGCCAGCAGCGGCATTAGGGGGGAGCTGTTTTTT	CASSGIRGELFF
TRBV12-3/TRBV12-4	.	.	TRBJ1-1	TGTGCCACCAGCGGACTGGGAAACACTGAAGCTTTCTTT	CATSGLGNTEAFF
TRBV7-2	few	.	TRBJ1-1	TGTGCCAGCAGCTTCTACAGGCACACTGAAGCTTTCTTT	CASSFYRHTEAFF
TRBV12-3/TRBV12-4	few	TRBD1	TRBJ1-2	TGTGCCAGCAGCTCTGGGTCCGGACAGGGCGTTGTCTATGGCTACACCTTC	CASSSGSGQGVVYGYTF
TRBV6-1	.	.	TRBJ1-5	TGTGCCAGCACTGACATTCACCGGGAAGACAATCAGCCCCAGCATTTT	CASTDIHREDNQPQHF